These T cell receptor beta chains were read from a single sample in a study of T cells after yellow fever vaccination. TCRdb analysed the 5' RACE reads with MiXCR anew, one entry per CDR3 protein. The sample lists roughly 400,000 distinct CDR3 sequences, roughly a sixth seen once, with 15% to 20% in the top ten. The sequenced sample was PBMCs, obtained before the yellow fever booster vaccination. These receptors all stem from a man aged 18-30 years who received the YFV17D yellow fever vaccine. CDR3s leave out the opening cysteine and the closing phenylalanine or tryptophan.

V gene	J gene	CDR3 length	CDR3 protein
TRBV4-1	TRBJ1-5	13	ASSPQGASNQPQH
TRBV4-2	TRBJ1-6	14	ASSPRTLLGNSPLH
TRBV29-1	TRBJ2-3	15	SVDGDTNSGYTDTQY
TRBV4-1	TRBJ2-1	13	ASSPRQFSYNEQF
TRBV27	.	11	ASSLGGRAQQY
TRBV20-1	TRBJ1-2	12	SASRGTGGAGYT
TRBV7-9	TRBJ2-3	16	ASSSKTSGGAGTDTQY
TRBV3-2	TRBJ2-5	11	ASSRVVAETQY
TRBV7-9	TRBJ2-5	14	ASSPSRASIAETQY
TRBV12-3/TRBV12-4	TRBJ1-6	16	ASSSGTRRASYNSPLH
TRBV4-1	TRBJ2-2	14	ASSPLGTHNTGELF
TRBV7-6	TRBJ2-1	15	ASSLGGMRASNNEQF
TRBV6-2/TRBV6-3	TRBJ2-7	12	ASRRLAGIYEQY
TRBV7-9	TRBJ2-3	13	ASRSGTHSTDTQY
TRBV14	TRBJ2-3	15	ASSQDLSPGYTDTQY
TRBV6-2/TRBV6-3	TRBJ1-6	15	ASRRPRQGLYNSPLH
TRBV9	TRBJ2-1	13	ASSPGPVSYNEQF
TRBV10-3	TRBJ2-5	13	AIKSFDRGHETQY
TRBV5-1	TRBJ2-5	13	ASSLERGGQETQY
TRBV3-1	TRBJ2-1	13	ASSQGQQAYNEQF
TRBV7-2	TRBJ1-2	12	ASSRRELSFRYT
TRBV12-3/TRBV12-4	TRBJ2-1	14	ASSLRGTSADNEQF
TRBV11-2	TRBJ2-7	10	ASSLEPGGQY
TRBV4-2	TRBJ2-3	12	ASSQDDFTDTQY
TRBV28	TRBJ1-1	10	ASRGLVTEAF
TRBV12-3/TRBV12-4	TRBJ2-1	11	ASSLVAHNEQF
TRBV19	TRBJ1-5	12	ASSRVFGNQPQH
TRBV20-1	TRBJ2-1	11	SASSEDWNEQF
TRBV10-3	TRBJ2-5	14	AISESAAGGVETQY
TRBV7-2	TRBJ2-5	14	ASSLAGNLPQETQY
TRBV7-9	TRBJ1-2	11	ASSRTGGAGYT
TRBV5-1	TRBJ2-5	12	ASAEQGDQETQY
TRBV27	TRBJ2-1	10	ASCTRGDEQF
TRBV12-3/TRBV12-4	TRBJ1-5	13	ASSPDRGVGQPQH
TRBV29-1	TRBJ1-4	11	SVAGQGREKLF
TRBV5-1	TRBJ2-5	13	ASSLSSGGGETQY
TRBV7-6	TRBJ1-1	13	ASSLVEWGGTEAF
TRBV11-3	TRBJ2-5	13	ASSRGGRNQETQY
TRBV29-1	TRBJ1-1	11	SGHRGRNTEAF
TRBV4-1	TRBJ2-1	11	ASSPRPVDSAF
TRBV25-1	TRBJ2-5	11	ASSSPGQETQY
TRBV7-6	TRBJ1-5	13	ASSLGGTGPAPQH
TRBV5-6	TRBJ2-6	14	ASSLGVSSGANVLT